This TCR beta chain was sequenced in a study of shared clonotypes between healthy human individuals. Worth noting for this clone: What it binds is unknown.

Study observations and caveats: Among donors, clonotype sharing was expected to be affected by sequencing depth.

Germline V gene lookup returns CDR1 SQVTM and CDR2 ANQGSEA. The CDR3 has 15 amino acids. The V and J ends lost 3 bases and 2 bases, in that order; junction bases with no gene match: 5. Data came from immunoSEQ multiplex PCR; TCRdb stores just in-frame clones and leaves some out. Among approximately 500,000 clones listed, 75% to 80% were seen once. The source is a middle-aged woman in good health. Some clones in this sample may be carry-over from other donors' samples. The sequencing sample was made of PBMCs. The rearrangement joins TRBV29-1 to TRBJ2-5, with 11 nucleotides matching TRBD2. The chain's CDR3 is CSVEGTSGGQETQYF. CDR3 DNA sequence: TGCAGCGTTGAGGGGACTAGCGGAGGTCAAGAGACCCAGTACTTC.